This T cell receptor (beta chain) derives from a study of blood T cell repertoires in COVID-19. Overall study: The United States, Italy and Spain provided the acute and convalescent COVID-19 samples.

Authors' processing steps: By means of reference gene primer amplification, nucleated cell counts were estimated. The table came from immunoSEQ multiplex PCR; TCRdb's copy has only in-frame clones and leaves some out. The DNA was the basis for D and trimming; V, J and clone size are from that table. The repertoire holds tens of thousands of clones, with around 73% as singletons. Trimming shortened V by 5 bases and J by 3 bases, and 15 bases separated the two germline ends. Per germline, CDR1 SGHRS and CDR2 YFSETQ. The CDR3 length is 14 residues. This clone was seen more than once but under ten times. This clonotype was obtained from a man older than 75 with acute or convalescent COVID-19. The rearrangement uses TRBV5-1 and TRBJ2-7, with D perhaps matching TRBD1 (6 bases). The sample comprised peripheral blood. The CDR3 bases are TGCGCCAGCAGGCTGGACAGCGATAACTACGAGCAGTACTTC. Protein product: CASRLDSDNYEQYF.